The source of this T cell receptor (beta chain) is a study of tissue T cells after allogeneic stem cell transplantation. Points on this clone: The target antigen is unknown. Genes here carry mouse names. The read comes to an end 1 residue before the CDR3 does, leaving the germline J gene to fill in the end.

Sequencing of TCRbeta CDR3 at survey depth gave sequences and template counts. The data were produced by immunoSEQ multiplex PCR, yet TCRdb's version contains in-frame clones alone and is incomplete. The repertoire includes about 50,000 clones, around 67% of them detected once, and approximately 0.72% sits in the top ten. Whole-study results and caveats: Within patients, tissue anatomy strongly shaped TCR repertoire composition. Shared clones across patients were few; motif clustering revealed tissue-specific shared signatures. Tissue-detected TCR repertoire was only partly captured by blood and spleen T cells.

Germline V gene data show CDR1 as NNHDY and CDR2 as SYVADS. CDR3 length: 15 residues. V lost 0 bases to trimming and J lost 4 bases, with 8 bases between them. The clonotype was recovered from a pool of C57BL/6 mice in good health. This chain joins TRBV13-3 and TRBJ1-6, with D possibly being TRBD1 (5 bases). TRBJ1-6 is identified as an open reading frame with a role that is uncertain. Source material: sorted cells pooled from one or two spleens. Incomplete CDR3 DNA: TGTGCCAGCAGTGATGCGCCAGGGTATAATTCGCCCCTCTAC. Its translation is CASSDAPGYNSPLY. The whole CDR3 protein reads CASSDAPGYNSPLYF.